This passage covers 8 T cell receptor beta chains from one sample sequenced in a study of CD8 T cells in ankylosing spondylitis. TCRdb fed the 5' RACE reads into MiXCR, producing one record per CDR3 protein. The sample holds 130,000 or so distinct CDR3 sequences, approximately 6.8% seen once. The sample taken for sequencing was blood, either unsorted or a sorted T cell fraction (not recorded which). These receptors were collected from a male donor with ankylosing spondylitis or in good health (not recorded which).

This clonotype was recorded at least ten times. The rearrangement links TRBV27 to TRBJ1-2; 9 bases align to TRBD1. Trimming cost V 11 bases and J 7 bases; bases outside gene matches: 8. In germline, CDR1 is MNHEY, CDR2 SMNVEV (reference sequence). CDR3 length equals 12 residues. DNA for the CDR3: TGTGCCCTTTGGGACAGGGCGAGTGGCTACACCTTC. Amino acid sequence: CALWDRASGYTF.

Many counts were recorded for this clonotype. The chain uses TRBV5-1 and TRBJ2-2, with D unclear. This CDR3 is 16 amino acids long. Trimming took off 0 bases at V and 4 bases at J, with 13 bases between the two ends. Germline V gene sequence: CDR1 SGHRS, CDR2 YFSETQ. The CDR3 DNA sequence: TGCGCCAGCAGCTTGGGGCGCCTAGGAGTCACCGGGGAGCTGTTTTTT. Its protein is CASSLGRLGVTGELFF.

This clonotype was seen a handful of times. V usage is TRBV3-1 and J usage is TRBJ1-5; D not resolved. V was trimmed by 0 bases and J by 3 bases, leaving 9 bases between them. Germline assignment: CDR1 LGHDT and CDR2 YNNKEL (reference sequence). This CDR3 is built from 15 residues. The CDR3 nucleotides are TGTGCCAGCAGCCAAGATTTTGGGAACAATCAGCCCCAGCATTTT. It specifies CASSQDFGNNQPQHF.

The table lists this clonotype with many counts. This chain joins TRBV6-1 and TRBJ1-6; 11 nucleotides match TRBD1. V trimming: 6 bases; J trimming: 9 bases; junction bases outside the gene matches: 1. The CDR3 is made up of 13 amino acids. Germline V lookup: CDR1 MNHNS, CDR2 SASEGT. The CDR3 reads CASSGTGGSPLHF. Here the CDR3 DNA reads TGTGCCAGCAGCGGGACAGGGGGTTCACCCCTCCACTTT.

This clonotype has at least ten counts. The genes are TRBV20-1 and TRBJ2-1; 11 bases are a match to TRBD2. V shed 4 bases, J shed 7 bases, and the junction held 12 bases outside the gene matches. The CDR3 has 16 residues. Germline CDR1 DFQATT, CDR2 SNEGSKA (reference sequence). The CDR3: CSANAPGLAATNEQFF. The CDR3 nucleotides read TGCAGTGCTAACGCACCGGGACTAGCGGCTACAAATGAGCAGTTCTTC.

At least ten counts were recorded for this clonotype. This chain connects TRBV20-1 to TRBJ2-6; D remains ambiguous. V was clipped by 3 bases and J by 0 bases, with 6 bases between them. Germline CDR1 and CDR2: DFQATT and SNEGSKA (reference sequence). The CDR3 totals 14 residues. CDR3 DNA: TGCAGTGCTAGTCGGAGCTCTGGGGCCAACGTCCTGACTTTC. This codes for CSASRSSGANVLTF.

This clonotype was counted at least ten times. The CDR3 reads CASSLSGLLDPTYEQYF. CDR3 nucleotide sequence: TGTGCCAGCAGCTTATCCGGGTTATTAGATCCCACCTACGAGCAGTACTTC. The rearrangement links TRBV7-2 to TRBJ2-7, with unresolved D. V was trimmed by 2 bases and J by 2 bases, leaving 19 bases between them. Germline values: CDR1 SGHTA, CDR2 FQGNSA. This CDR3 is built from 17 residues. Complete variable domain (other parts from reference TRBV7-2 and TRBJ2-7): GAGVSQSPSNKVTEKGKDVELRCDPISGHTALYWYRQSLGQGLEFLIYFQGNSAPDKSGLPSDRFSAERTGGSVSTLTIQRTQQEDSAVYLCASSLSGLLDPTYEQYFGPGTRLTVT.

This clonotype appeared many times. This sequence joins TRBV21-1 and TRBJ2-3; TRBD1 was called by the table and not checked on the DNA. TRBV21-1 is noted as a pseudogene. There are 13 residues in the CDR3. CDR3 in DNA: TGTGCCAGCAGCCGGGGGGACACAGATACGCAGTATTTT. This codes for CASSRGDTDTQYF.